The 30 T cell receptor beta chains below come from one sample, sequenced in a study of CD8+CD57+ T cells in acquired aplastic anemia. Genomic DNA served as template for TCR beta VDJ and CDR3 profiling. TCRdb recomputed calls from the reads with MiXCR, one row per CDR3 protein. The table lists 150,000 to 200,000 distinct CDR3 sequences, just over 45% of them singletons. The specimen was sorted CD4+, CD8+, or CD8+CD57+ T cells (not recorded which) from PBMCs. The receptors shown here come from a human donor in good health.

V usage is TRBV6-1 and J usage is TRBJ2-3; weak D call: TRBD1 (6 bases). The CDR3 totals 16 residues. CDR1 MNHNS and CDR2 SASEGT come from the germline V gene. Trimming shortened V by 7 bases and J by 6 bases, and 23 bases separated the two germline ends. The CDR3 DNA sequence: TGTGCCAGCAAAATAGGGGGTTACGATCATTTGGATACGCAGTATTTT. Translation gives CASKIGGYDHLDTQYF.

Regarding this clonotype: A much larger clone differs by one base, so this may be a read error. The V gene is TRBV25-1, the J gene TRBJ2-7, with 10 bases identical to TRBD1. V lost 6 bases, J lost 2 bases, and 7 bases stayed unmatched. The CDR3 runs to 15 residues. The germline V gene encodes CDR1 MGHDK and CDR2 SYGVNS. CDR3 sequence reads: CASSSRDRGAYEQYF. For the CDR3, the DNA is TGTGCCAGCAGCTCCCGGGACAGGGGAGCCTACGAGCAGTACTTC.

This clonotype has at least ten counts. CDR3 DNA: TGCGCCAGCAGCTTGGGTTCTCGGAGCTCTGGGGCCAACGTCCTGACTTTC. Translated: CASSLGSRSSGANVLTF. The V gene is TRBV5-1, the J gene TRBJ2-6; D not certain. V dropped 0 bases and J dropped 0 bases, with 10 bases sitting between them. This CDR3 contains 17 residues. CDR1 and CDR2 from the germline V gene are SGHRS and YFSETQ.

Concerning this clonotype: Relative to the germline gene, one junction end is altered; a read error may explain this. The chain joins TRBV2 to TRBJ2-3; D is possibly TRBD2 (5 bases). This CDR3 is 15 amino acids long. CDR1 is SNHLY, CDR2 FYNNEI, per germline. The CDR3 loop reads CASSPPVTGRDTHYF. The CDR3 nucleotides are TGTGCCAGCTCACCACCCGTTACGGGGAGAGATACGCATTATTTT. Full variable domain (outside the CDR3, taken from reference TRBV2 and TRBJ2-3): EPEVTQTPSHQVTQMGQEVILRCVPISNHLYFYWYRQILGQKVEFLVSFYNNEISEKSEIFDDQFSVERPDGSNFTLKIRSTKLEDSAMYFCASSPPVTGRDTHYFGPGTRLTVL.

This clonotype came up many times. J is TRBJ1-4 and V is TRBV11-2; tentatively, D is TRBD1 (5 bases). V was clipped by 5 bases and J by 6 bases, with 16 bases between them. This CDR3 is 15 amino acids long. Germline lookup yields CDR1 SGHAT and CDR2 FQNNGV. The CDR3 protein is CASSITGAGYEKLFF. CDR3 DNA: TGTGCCAGCAGCATTACCGGGGCAGGATATGAAAAACTGTTTTTT.

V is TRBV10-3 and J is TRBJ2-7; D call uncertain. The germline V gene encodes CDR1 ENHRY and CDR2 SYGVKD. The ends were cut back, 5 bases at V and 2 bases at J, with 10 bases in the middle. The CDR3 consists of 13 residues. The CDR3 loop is CAISSDGPYEQYF. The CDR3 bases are TGTGCCATCAGTTCGGACGGCCCCTACGAGCAGTACTTC.

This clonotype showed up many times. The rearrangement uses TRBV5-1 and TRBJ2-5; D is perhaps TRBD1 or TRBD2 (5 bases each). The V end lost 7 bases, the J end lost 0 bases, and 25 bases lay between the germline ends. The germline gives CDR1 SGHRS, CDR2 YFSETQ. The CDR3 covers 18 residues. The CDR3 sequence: CASRGGYTLRTDQETQYF. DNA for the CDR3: TGCGCCAGCCGGGGCGGATACACCTTGCGAACGGACCAAGAGACCCAGTACTTC.

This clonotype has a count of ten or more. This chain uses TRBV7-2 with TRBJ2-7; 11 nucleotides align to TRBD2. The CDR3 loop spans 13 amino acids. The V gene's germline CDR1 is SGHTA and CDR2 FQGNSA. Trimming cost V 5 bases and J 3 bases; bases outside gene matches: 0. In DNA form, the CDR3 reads TGTGCCAGCAGCACTAGCGGGAGCTACGAGCAGTACTTC. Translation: CASSTSGSYEQYF.

CDR3 amino acids: CASRRGTGSYEQYF. CDR3 coding DNA: TGTGCCAGCAGAAGAGGGACAGGGTCCTACGAGCAGTACTTC. The chain combines TRBV2 with TRBJ2-7, with TRBD1 matching over 9 bases. This CDR3 comprises 14 residues. Per germline, CDR1 SNHLY and CDR2 FYNNEI. With 6 bases clipped from V and 1 base from J, the junction kept 4 bases outside the gene matches. The whole variable domain, remainder taken from reference TRBV2 and TRBJ2-7, is EPEVTQTPSHQVTQMGQEVILRCVPISNHLYFYWYRQILGQKVEFLVSFYNNEISEKSEIFDDQFSVERPDGSNFTLKIRSTKLEDSAMYFCASRRGTGSYEQYFGPGTRLTVT.

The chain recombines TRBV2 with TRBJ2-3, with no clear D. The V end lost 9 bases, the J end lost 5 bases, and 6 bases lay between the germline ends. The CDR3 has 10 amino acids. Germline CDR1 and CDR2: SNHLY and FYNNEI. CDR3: CARDGDTQYF. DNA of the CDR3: TGTGCCAGGGATGGAGATACGCAGTATTTT.

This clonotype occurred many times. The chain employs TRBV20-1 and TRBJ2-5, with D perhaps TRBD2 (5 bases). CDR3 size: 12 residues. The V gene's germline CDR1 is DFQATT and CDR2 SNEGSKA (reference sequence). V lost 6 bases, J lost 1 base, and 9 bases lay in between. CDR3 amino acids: CSARRAQETQYF. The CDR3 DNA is TGCAGTGCAAGGCGGGCCCAAGAGACCCAGTACTTC.

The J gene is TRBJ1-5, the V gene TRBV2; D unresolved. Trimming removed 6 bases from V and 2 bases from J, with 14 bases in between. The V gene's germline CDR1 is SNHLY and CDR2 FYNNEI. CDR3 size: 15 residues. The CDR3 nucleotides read TGTGCCAGCAGCACCGAAGGGTGGGGCAATCAGCCCCAGCATTTT. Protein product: CASSTEGWGNQPQHF.

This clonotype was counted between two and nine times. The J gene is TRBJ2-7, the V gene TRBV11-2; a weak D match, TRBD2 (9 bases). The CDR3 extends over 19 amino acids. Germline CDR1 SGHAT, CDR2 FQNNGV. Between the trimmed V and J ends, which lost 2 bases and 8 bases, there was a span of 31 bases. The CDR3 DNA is TGTGCCAGCAGCTTACGTGGCGGGGGGGGCAGGGGGCGGCCGATTCAGCAGTACTTC. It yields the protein CASSLRGGGGRGRPIQQYF.

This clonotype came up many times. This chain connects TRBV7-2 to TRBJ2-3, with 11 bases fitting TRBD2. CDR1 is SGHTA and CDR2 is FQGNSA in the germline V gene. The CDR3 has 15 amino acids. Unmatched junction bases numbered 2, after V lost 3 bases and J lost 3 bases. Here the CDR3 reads CASSFSGRVTDTQYF. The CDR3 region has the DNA TGTGCCAGCAGCTTTAGCGGGAGGGTAACAGATACGCAGTATTTT.

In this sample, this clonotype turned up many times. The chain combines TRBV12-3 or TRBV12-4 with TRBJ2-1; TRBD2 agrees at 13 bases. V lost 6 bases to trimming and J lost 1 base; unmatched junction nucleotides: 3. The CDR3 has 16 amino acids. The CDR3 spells CASSKLAGGSYNEQFF. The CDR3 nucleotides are TGTGCCAGCAGCAAACTAGCGGGAGGGTCCTACAATGAGCAGTTCTTC.

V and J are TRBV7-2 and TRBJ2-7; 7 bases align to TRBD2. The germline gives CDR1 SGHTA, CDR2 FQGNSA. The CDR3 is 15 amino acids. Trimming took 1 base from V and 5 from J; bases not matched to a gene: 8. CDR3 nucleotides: TGTGCCAGCAGCTTAGTTGCTAGCGGAGTTGACGAGCAGTACTTC. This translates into CASSLVASGVDEQYF.

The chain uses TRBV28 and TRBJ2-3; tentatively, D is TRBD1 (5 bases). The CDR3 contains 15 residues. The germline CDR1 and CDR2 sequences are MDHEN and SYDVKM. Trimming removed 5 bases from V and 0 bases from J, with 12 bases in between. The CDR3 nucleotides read TGTGCCAGCAGTGGGCAGGGAAGAAGCACAGATACGCAGTATTTT. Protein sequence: CASSGQGRSTDTQYF. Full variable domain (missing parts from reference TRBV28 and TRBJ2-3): DVKVTQSSRYLVKRTGEKVFLECVQDMDHENMFWYRQDPGLGLRLIYFSYDVKMKEKGDIPEGYSVSREKKERFSLILESASTNQTSMYLCASSGQGRSTDTQYFGPGTRLTVL.

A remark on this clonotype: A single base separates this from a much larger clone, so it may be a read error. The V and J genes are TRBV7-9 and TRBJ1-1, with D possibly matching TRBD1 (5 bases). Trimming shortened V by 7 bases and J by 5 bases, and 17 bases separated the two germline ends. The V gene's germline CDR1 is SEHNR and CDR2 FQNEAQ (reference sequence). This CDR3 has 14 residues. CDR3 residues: CASNLEGARTEAFF. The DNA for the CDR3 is TGTGCCAGCAACTTGGAAGGGGCCCGGACTGAAGCTTTCTTT.

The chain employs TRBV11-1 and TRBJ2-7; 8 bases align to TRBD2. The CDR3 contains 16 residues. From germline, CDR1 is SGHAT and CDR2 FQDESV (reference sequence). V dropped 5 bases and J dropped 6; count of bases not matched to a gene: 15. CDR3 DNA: TGTGCCAGCAGCGAGGGTCTAGCGGGCGCTTTAGGCGAGCAGTACTTC. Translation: CASSEGLAGALGEQYF.

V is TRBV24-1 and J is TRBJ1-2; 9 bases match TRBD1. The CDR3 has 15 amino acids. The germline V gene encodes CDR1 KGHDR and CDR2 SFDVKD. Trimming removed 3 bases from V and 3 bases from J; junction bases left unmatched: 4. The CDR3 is CATSDGTGPYYGYTF. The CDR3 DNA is TGTGCCACCAGTGATGGGACAGGGCCTTACTATGGCTACACCTTC.

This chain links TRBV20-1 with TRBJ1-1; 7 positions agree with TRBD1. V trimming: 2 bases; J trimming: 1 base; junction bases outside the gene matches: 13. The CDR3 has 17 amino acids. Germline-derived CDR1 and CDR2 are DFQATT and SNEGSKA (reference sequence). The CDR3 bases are TGCAGTGCTAGAAGTTTACAAGCAGGGGGGCCGAACACTGAAGCTTTCTTT. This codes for CSARSLQAGGPNTEAFF.

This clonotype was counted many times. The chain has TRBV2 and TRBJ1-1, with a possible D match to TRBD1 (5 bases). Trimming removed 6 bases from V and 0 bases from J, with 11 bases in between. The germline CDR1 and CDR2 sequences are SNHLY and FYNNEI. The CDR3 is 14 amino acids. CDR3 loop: CASRATVMNTEAFF. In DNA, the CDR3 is TGTGCCAGCAGGGCGACAGTCATGAACACTGAAGCTTTCTTT.

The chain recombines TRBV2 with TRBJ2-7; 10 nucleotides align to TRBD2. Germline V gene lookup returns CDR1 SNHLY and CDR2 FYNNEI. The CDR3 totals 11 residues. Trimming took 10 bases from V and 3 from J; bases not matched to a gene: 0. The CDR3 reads CATSGSYEQYF. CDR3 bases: TGTGCCACTAGCGGGAGCTACGAGCAGTACTTC.

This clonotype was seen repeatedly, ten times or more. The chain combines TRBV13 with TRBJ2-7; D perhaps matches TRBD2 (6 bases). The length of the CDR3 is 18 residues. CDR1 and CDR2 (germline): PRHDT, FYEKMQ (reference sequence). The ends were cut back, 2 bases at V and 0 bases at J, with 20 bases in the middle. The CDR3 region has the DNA TGTGCCAGCAGCTTATTGCGCGGGACGGAACTAGCCTCCTACGAGCAGTACTTC. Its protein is CASSLLRGTELASYEQYF.

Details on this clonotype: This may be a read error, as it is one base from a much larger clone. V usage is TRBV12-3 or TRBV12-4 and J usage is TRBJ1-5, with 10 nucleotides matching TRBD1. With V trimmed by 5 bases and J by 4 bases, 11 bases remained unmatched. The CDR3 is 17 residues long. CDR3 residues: CASSTRQGAVGNQPQHF. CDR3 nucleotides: TGTGCCAGCAGTACAAGACAGGGGGCGGTTGGGAATCAGCCCCAGCATTTT.

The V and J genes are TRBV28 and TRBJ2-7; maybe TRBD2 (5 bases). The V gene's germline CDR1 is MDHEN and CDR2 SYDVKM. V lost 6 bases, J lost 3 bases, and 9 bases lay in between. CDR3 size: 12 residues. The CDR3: CASRLLGYEQYF. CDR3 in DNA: TGTGCCAGCAGACTACTAGGCTACGAGCAGTACTTC. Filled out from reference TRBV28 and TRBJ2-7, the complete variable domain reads DVKVTQSSRYLVKRTGEKVFLECVQDMDHENMFWYRQDPGLGLRLIYFSYDVKMKEKGDIPEGYSVSREKKERFSLILESASTNQTSMYLCASRLLGYEQYFGPGTRLTVT.

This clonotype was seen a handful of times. The CDR3: CASSSQGGNEQYF. The CDR3 DNA reads as TGTGCCAGCAGCTCACAGGGTGGCAACGAGCAGTACTTC. The chain carries TRBV5-5 and TRBJ2-7; possibly TRBD1 for D (6 bases). Germline V gene data show CDR1 as SGHKS and CDR2 as YYEKEE (reference sequence). Trimming stripped 3 bases from V and 5 bases from J, with 12 bases between. This CDR3 has 13 amino acids.

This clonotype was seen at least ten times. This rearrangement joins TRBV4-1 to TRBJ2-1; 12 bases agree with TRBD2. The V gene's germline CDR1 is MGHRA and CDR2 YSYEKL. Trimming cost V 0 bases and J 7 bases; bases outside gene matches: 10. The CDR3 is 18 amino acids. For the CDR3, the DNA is TGCGCCAGCAGCCAAGACGCCCTACTAGCGGGAGGTCTGAATGAGCAGTTCTTC. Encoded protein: CASSQDALLAGGLNEQFF.

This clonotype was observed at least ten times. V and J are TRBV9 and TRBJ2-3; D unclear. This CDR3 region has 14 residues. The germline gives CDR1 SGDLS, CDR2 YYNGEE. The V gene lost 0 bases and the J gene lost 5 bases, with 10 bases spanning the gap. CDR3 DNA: TGTGCCAGCAGCGTAGGAGGTCGTGAAGATACGCAGTATTTT. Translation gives CASSVGGREDTQYF.

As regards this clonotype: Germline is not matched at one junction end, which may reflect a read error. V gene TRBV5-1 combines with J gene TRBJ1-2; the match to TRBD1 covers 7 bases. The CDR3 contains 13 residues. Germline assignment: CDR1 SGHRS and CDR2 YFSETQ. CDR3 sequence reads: CASSPGQRYGHTF. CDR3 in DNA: TGCGCCAGCAGCCCGGGACAGCGCTATGGCCACACCTTC.